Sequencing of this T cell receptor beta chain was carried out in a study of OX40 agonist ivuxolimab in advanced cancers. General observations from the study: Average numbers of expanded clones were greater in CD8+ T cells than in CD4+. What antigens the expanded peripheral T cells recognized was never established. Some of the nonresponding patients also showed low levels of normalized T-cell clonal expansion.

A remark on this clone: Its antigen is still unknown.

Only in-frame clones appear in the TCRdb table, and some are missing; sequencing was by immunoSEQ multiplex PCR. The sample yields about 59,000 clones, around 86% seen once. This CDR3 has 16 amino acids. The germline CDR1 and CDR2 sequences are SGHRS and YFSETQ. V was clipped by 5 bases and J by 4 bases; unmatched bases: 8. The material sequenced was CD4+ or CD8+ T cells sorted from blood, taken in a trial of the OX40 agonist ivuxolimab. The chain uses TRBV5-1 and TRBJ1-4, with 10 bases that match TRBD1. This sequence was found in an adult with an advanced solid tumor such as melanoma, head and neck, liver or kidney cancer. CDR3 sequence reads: CASREFGQGDNEKLFF. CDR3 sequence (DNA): TGCGCCAGCAGAGAATTTGGACAGGGGGATAATGAAAAACTGTTTTTT.